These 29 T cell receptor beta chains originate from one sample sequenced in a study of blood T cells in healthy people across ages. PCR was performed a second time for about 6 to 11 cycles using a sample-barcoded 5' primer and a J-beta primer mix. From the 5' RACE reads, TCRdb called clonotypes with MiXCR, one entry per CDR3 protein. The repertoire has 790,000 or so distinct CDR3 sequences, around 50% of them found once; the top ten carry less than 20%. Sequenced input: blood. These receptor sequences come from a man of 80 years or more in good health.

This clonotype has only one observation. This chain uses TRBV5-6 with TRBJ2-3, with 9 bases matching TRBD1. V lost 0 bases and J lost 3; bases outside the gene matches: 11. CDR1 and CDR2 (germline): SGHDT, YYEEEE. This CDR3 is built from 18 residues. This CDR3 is CASSLGQNGDRVTDTQYF. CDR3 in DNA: TGTGCCAGCAGCTTGGGGCAAAATGGGGACAGGGTAACAGATACGCAGTATTTT.

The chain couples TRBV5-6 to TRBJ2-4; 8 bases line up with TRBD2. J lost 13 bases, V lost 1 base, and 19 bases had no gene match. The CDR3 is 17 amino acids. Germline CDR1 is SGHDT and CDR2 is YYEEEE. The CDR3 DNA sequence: TGTGCCAGCAGCTTGCGGATGAGACCGGGAGGGAAAGGGAAGCAGTACTTC. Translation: CASSLRMRPGGKGKQYF.

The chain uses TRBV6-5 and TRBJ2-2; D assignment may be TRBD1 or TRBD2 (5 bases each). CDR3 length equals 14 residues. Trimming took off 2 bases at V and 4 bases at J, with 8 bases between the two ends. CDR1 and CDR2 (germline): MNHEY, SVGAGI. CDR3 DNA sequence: TGTGCCAGCAGTTACGACAGCGGCACCGGGGAGCTGTTTTTT. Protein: CASSYDSGTGELFF.

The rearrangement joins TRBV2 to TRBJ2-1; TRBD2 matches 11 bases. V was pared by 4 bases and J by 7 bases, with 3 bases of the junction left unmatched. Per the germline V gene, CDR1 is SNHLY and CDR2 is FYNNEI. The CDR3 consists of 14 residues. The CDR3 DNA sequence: TGTGCCAGCAGTGTTTCTAGCGGGAGGAATGAGCAGTTCTTC. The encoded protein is CASSVSSGRNEQFF.

The CDR3 DNA is TGCAGCGTTGAAGGAGGTGATCGTTTTCGAGCGGGAGGGGATACGCAGTATTTT. Translated, it gives CSVEGGDRFRAGGDTQYF. This chain links TRBV29-1 with TRBJ2-3; TRBD2 matches 10 bases. The CDR3 spans 18 residues. The V and J ends lost 1 base and 6 bases, in that order; junction bases with no gene match: 16. The germline CDR1 and CDR2 sequences are SQVTM and ANQGSEA.

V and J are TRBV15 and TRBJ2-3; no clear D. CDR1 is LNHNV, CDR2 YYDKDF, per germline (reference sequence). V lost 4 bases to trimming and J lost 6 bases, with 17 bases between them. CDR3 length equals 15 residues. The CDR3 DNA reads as TGTGCCACCAGCATTATGGACGAGCCCGGGGATACGCAGTATTTT. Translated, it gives CATSIMDEPGDTQYF.

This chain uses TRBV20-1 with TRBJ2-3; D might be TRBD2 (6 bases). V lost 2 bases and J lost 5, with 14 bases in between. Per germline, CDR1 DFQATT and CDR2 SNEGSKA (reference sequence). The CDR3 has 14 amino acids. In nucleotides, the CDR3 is TGCAGTGCTAGAATAGCGGTGGGCGGAGATACGCAGTATTTT. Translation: CSARIAVGGDTQYF.

CDR3 sequence (DNA): TGCAGTGCTAGAGTAGGTCAGGGTGAGCAGTACTTC. This translates into CSARVGQGEQYF. The gene calls are TRBV20-1 and TRBJ2-5; D possibly corresponds to TRBD1 (5 bases). Germline V gene data show CDR1 as DFQATT and CDR2 as SNEGSKA (reference sequence). Trimming removed 1 base at V and 11 bases at J, with 14 bases between. CDR3 size: 12 residues.

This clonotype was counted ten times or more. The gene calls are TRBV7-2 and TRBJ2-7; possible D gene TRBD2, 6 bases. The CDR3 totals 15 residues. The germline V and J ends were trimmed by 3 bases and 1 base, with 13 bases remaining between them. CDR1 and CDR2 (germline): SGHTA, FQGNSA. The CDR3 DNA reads TGTGCCAGCAGCTTCGGGCTAGCGCTATCCTACGAGCAGTACTTC. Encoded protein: CASSFGLALSYEQYF.

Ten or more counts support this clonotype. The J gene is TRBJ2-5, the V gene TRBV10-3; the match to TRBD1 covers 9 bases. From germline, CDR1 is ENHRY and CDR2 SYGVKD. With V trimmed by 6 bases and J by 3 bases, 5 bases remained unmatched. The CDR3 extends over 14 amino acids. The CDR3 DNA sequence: TGTGCCATCAGCCTGACAGGGGGGAAAGAGACCCAGTACTTC. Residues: CAISLTGGKETQYF.

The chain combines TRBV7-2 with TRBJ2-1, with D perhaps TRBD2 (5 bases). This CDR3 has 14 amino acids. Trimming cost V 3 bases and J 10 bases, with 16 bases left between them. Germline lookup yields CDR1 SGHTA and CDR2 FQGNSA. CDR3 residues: CASSLDPGSREQFF. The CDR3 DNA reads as TGTGCCAGCAGCTTGGACCCGGGGAGCAGGGAGCAGTTCTTC.

The CDR3 is CASSSRRDSTDTQYF. CDR3 DNA: TGTGCCAGCTCCAGCAGGCGGGACAGCACAGATACGCAGTATTTT. J is TRBJ2-3 and V is TRBV6-5, with D maybe TRBD2 (6 bases). The CDR3 contains 15 residues. CDR1 and CDR2 (germline): MNHEY, SVGAGI. The V end was cut by 8 bases, the J end by 0 bases, with 15 bases between.

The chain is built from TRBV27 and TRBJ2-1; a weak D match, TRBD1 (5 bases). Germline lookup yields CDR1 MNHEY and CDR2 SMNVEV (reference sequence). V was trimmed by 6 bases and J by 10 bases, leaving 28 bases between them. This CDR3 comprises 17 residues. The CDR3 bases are TGTGCCAGCAGAAATCAAAACAGGTCGAAAAGCTCCTACGAGCAGTTCTTC. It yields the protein CASRNQNRSKSSYEQFF.

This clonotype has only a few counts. The CDR3, as DNA: TGTGCCAGCAATTTCCTAGCGGGAGGGACGGGTGAGCAGTACTTC. Amino acid sequence: CASNFLAGGTGEQYF. The chain couples TRBV7-2 to TRBJ2-7; 12 bases are a match to TRBD2. The ends lost 7 bases at V and 7 bases at J; junction bases unmatched: 11. This CDR3 is built from 15 residues. Germline CDR1 is SGHTA and CDR2 is FQGNSA.

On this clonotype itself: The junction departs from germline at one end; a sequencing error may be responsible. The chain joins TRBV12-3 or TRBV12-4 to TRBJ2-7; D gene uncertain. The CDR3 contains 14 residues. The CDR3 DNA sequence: TGTGCCAGCATTTTATCGGTGGCAGTCAACGAGCAGTACTTC. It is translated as CASILSVAVNEQYF.

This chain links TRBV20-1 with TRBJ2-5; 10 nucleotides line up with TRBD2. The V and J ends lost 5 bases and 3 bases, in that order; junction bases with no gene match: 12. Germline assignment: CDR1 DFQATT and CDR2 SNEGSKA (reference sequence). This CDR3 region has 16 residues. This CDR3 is CSAEGLAVEYEETQYF. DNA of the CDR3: TGCAGTGCTGAAGGACTAGCGGTAGAATACGAAGAGACCCAGTACTTC.

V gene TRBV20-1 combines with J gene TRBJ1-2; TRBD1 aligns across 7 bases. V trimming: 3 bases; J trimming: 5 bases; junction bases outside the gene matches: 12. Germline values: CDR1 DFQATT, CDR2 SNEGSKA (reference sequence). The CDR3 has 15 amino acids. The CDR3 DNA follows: TGCAGTGCTAGGCTAGGAGGGGGCAGAAGATATGGCTACACCTTC. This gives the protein CSARLGGGRRYGYTF.

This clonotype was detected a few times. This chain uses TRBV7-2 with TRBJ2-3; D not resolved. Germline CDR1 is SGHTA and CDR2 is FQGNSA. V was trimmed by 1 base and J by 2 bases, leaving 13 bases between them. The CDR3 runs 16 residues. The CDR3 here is CASSLVTVFPTDTQYF. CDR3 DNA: TGTGCCAGCAGCTTAGTTACAGTATTCCCCACAGATACGCAGTATTTT.

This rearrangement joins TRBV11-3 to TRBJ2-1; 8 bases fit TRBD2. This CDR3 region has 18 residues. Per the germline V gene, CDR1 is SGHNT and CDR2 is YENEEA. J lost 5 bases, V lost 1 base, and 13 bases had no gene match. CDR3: CASSLGRIEAAGDNEQFF. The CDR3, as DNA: TGTGCCAGCAGCTTAGGCAGGATTGAGGCAGCGGGAGACAATGAGCAGTTCTTC.

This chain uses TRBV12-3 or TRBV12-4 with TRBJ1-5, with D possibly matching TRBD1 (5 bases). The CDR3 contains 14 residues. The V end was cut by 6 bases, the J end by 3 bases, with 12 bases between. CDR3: CASSPDRLNQPQHF. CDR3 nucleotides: TGTGCCAGCAGCCCCGACAGACTCAATCAGCCCCAGCATTTT.

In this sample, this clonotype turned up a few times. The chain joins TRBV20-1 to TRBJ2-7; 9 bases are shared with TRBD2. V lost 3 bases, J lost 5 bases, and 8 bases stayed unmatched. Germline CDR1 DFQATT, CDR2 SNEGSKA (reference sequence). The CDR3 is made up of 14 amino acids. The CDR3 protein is CSASPSGTGNEQYF. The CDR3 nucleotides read TGCAGTGCTAGCCCTAGCGGGACTGGAAACGAGCAGTACTTC.

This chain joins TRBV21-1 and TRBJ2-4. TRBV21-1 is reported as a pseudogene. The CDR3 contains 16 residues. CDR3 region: CASSKGLELAKNIQYF. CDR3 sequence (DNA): TGTGCCAGCAGCAAAGGCCTGGAGCTAGCCAAAAACATTCAGTACTTC.

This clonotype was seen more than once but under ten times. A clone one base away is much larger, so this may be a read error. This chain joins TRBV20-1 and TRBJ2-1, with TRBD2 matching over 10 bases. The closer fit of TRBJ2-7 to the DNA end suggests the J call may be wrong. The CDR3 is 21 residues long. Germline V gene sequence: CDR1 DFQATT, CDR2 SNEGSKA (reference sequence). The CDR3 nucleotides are TGCAGTGCCAGGGTTTTAGGGCAGAGCTTTGCTAGCGGGAGCTCCTACAATGAGCAGTACTTC. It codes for CSARVLGQSFASGSSYNEQYF.

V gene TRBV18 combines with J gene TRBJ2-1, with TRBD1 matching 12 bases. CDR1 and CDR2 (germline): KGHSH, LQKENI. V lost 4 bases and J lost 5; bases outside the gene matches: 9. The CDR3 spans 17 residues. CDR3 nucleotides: TGTGCCAGCTCACTACTGCCCGGGACAGGGGGCAACAATGAGCAGTTCTTC. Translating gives CASSLLPGTGGNNEQFF. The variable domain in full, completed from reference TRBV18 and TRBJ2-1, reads NAGVMQNPRHLVRRRGQEARLRCSPMKGHSHVYWYRQLPEEGLKFMVYLQKENIIDESGMPKERFSAEFPKEGPSILRIQQVVRGDSAAYFCASSLLPGTGGNNEQFFGPGTRLTVL.

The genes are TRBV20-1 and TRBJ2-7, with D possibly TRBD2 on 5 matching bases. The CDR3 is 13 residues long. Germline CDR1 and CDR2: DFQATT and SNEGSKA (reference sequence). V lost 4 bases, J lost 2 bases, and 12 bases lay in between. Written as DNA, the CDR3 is TGCAGTGCTAAAGAGGGCTCCCCCTACGAGCAGTACTTC. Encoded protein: CSAKEGSPYEQYF.

Written as DNA, the CDR3 is TGTGCCAGCAGCCCCTCCTACCTGGAAACAGATACGCAGTATTTT. The encoded protein is CASSPSYLETDTQYF. This chain connects TRBV7-2 to TRBJ2-3, with D hard to call. The CDR3 extends over 15 amino acids. Germline assignment: CDR1 SGHTA and CDR2 FQGNSA. With 5 bases removed from V and 3 bases from J, the gap between germline ends came to 15 bases.

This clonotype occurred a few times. CDR3 bases: TGTGCCAGCAGCTCATTGGTCAGGGGGCGAGGCACTGAAGCTTTCTTT. Translated, it gives CASSSLVRGRGTEAFF. The chain links TRBV7-2 to TRBJ1-1; 8 nucleotides align to TRBD1. The J segment lost 4 bases and the V segment lost 4 bases, leaving 11 bases of the junction unmatched. This CDR3 is built from 16 residues. Germline V gives CDR1 SGHTA, CDR2 FQGNSA. Combining the CDR3 with reference TRBV7-2 and TRBJ1-1 gives the whole variable domain GAGVSQSPSNKVTEKGKDVELRCDPISGHTALYWYRQSLGQGLEFLIYFQGNSAPDKSGLPSDRFSAERTGGSVSTLTIQRTQQEDSAVYLCASSSLVRGRGTEAFFGQGTRLTVV.

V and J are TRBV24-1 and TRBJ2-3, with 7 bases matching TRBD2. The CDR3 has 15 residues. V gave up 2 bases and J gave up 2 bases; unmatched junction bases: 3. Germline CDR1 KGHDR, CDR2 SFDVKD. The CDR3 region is CATSDYGRNTDTQYF. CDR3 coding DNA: TGTGCCACCAGTGATTACGGGAGGAACACAGATACGCAGTATTTT.

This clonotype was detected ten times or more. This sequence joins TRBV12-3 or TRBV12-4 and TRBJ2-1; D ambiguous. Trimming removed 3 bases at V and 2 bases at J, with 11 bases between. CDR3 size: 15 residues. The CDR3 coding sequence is TGTGCCAGCAGTTTTGGGCGGAGACCCTACAATGAGCAGTTCTTC. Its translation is CASSFGRRPYNEQFF.